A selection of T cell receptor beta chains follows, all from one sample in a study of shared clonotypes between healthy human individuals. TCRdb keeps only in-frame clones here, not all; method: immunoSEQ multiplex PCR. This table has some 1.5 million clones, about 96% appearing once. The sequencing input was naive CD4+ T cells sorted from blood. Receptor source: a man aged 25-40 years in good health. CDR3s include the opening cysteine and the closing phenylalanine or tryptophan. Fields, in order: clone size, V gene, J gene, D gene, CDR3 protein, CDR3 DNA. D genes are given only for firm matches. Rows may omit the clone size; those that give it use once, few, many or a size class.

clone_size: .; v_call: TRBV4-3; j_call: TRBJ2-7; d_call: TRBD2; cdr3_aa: CASSQGSGTSYEQYF; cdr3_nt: TGCGCCAGCAGCCAAGGGAGCGGGACCTCCTACGAGCAGTACTTC
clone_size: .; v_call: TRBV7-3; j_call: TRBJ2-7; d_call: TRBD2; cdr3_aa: CASSRGGPYEQYF; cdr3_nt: TGTGCCAGCAGCCGGGGAGGGCCCTACGAGCAGTACTTC
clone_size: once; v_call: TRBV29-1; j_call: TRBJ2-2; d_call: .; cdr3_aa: CSVGQHNTGELFF; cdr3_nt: TGCAGCGTTGGGCAGCATAACACCGGGGAGCTGTTTTTT
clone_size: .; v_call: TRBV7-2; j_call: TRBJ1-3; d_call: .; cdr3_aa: CASSFGPLGSGNTIYF; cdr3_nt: TGTGCCAGCAGCTTCGGACCGCTAGGCTCTGGAAACACCATATATTTT
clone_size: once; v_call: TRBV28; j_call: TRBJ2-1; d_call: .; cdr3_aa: CASSLRGPDNEQFF; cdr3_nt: TGTGCCAGCAGTTTACGCGGACCTGACAATGAGCAGTTCTTC
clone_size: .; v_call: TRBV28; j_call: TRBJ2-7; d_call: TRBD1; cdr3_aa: CASSRSTGARSNEQYF; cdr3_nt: TGTGCCAGCAGTAGATCAACAGGGGCCCGCTCCAACGAGCAGTACTTC
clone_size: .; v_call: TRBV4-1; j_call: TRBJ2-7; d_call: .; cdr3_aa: CASSPGTVREQYF; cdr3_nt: TGCGCCAGCAGCCCGGGGACCGTCCGAGAGCAGTACTTC
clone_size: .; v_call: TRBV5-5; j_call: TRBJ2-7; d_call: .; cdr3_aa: CASGGGGASPYEQYF; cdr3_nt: TGTGCCAGCGGCGGTGGAGGGGCCTCTCCCTACGAGCAGTACTTC
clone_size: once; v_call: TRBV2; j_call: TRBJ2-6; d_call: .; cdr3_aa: CASRTYSGANVLTF; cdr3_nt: TGTGCCAGCAGGACTTACTCTGGGGCCAACGTCCTGACTTTC
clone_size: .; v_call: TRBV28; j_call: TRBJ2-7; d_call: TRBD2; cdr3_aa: CASSSVASGRSYEQYF; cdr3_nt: TGTGCCAGCAGTTCAGTGGCTAGCGGGAGGAGCTACGAGCAGTACTTC
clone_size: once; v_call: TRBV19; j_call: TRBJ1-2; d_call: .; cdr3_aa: CASSITAVDYGYTF; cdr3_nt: TGTGCCAGTAGTATTACAGCCGTTGACTATGGCTACACCTTC
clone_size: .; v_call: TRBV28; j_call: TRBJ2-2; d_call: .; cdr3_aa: CAGRVSVSGELFF; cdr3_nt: TGTGCCGGCAGGGTATCAGTGTCCGGGGAGCTGTTTTTT
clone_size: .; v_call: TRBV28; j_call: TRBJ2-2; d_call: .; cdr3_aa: CASSSQGQITGELFF; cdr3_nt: TGTGCCAGCAGTAGTCAAGGACAGATAACGGGGGAGCTGTTTTTT
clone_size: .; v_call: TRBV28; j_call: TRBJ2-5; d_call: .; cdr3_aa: CASSLQGRFGETQYF; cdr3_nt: TGTGCCAGCAGTTTACAGGGTCGGTTTGGAGAGACCCAGTACTTC